This is a list of T cell receptor beta chains from one sample in a study of T cells after yellow fever vaccination. TCRdb passed the 5' RACE reads through MiXCR, listing each CDR3 protein once. The sample lists approximately 550,000 distinct CDR3 sequences; under 25% were seen once. The sequencing used PBMCs, collected 15 days after the yellow fever booster vaccination. The receptors were sampled from a young man who received the YFV17D yellow fever vaccine. Each CDR3 is given with its conserved first and last residue. A D gene is named only where the DNA matches it firmly. Clone size is given for some rows only: seen once, a few or many times, or a class if the clone is expanded.

TGTGCCAGCAGTGAGCGGGGGAGCTCCTACGAGCAGTACTTC	CASSERGSSYEQYF	TRBD2	-	TRBV12-3/TRBV12-4	TRBJ2-7
TGTGCCAGCGTGACGGAAGGGTCCACTAATGAAAAACTGTTTTTT	CASVTEGSTNEKLFF	-	few	TRBV6-1	TRBJ1-4
TGTGCCAGCAGCAGAGGGACAGGGGGCACTGAAGCTTTCTTT	CASSRGTGGTEAFF	TRBD1	few	TRBV5-5	TRBJ1-1
TGCAGTGCTAGGGGATGGACAGGGCTCACAGATACGCAGTATTTT	CSARGWTGLTDTQYF	TRBD1	-	TRBV20-1	TRBJ2-3
TGTGCCAGCGGCGCCCTTCCGAAGACTGCCTCATCCTACAATGAGCAGTTCTTC	CASGALPKTASSYNEQFF	-	-	TRBV6-2/TRBV6-3	TRBJ2-1
TGTGCCAGCAGTTGGGGGACAGGGCTACAAGAGACCCAGTACTTC	CASSWGTGLQETQYF	TRBD1	few	TRBV12-3/TRBV12-4	TRBJ2-5
TGTGCCTGGAGGATTGAGGACAGGGAGGAGCAGTACTTC	CAWRIEDREEQYF	TRBD1	-	TRBV30	TRBJ2-7
TGCAGTGCTAGTTGGGGGGCGAATGAGCAGTTCTTC	CSASWGANEQFF	-	-	TRBV20-1	TRBJ2-1
TGTGCCAGCAGCTTAGCAGGGGTGGTGCAAGAGACCCAGTACTTC	CASSLAGVVQETQYF	-	-	TRBV7-2	TRBJ2-5
TGTGCCAGTTACAGGGGGCGCCTAGCGAACTACAATGAGCAGTTCTTC	CASYRGRLANYNEQFF	TRBD1	few	TRBV27	TRBJ2-1
TGTGCCAGCAGCTATTACAGGGGTCGCCAAGAGACCCAGTACTTC	CASSYYRGRQETQYF	TRBD1	few	TRBV7-2	TRBJ2-5
TGCGCCAGCAGTGGGCCCGACAGGGGCGATCAGCCCCAGCATTTT	CASSGPDRGDQPQHF	TRBD1	-	TRBV10-1	TRBJ1-5
TGCGCCAGCAGACAAGCTCAAAGCACAGATACGCAGTATTTT	CASRQAQSTDTQYF	-	-	TRBV10-2	TRBJ2-3
TGTGCCAGCAGCCATAACAGCGGGAGTGACGAGCAGTACTTC	CASSHNSGSDEQYF	TRBD2	-	TRBV7-6	TRBJ2-7
TGTGCCAGCAGCTTGGGGGCGGGGGTGAGGGACAATGAGCAGTTCTTC	CASSLGAGVRDNEQFF	TRBD2	few	TRBV5-5	TRBJ2-1
TGCAGCGTTTATACTAGCGCATTCTACAATGAGCAGTTCTTC	CSVYTSAFYNEQFF	TRBD2	few	TRBV29-1	TRBJ2-1
TGTGCCACCAGCTTCGCCGGGAGTCTTGAGCAGTTCTTC	CATSFAGSLEQFF	-	-	TRBV24-1	TRBJ2-1
TGCAGCGCAACCGACAGCGTGAGCACAGATACGCAGTATTTT	CSATDSVSTDTQYF	-	few	TRBV29-1	TRBJ2-3
TGCAGTGCTCACAGGGATGGCTACACCTTC	CSAHRDGYTF	-	few	TRBV20-1	TRBJ1-2
TGTGCCAGCTCACAACGGAGGGGAAATTCACCCCTCCACTTT	CASSQRRGNSPLHF	-	few	TRBV18	TRBJ1-6
TGTGCCAGCACTCCTGCGGGGAGTGAGCAGTTCTTC	CASTPAGSEQFF	-	-	TRBV12-3/TRBV12-4	TRBJ2-1
TGCGCCAGCAGCTTACAATTTGCCGGGACCGCGGTCTACGAGCAGTACTTC	CASSLQFAGTAVYEQYF	-	few	TRBV5-1	TRBJ2-7
-	CARLWGPGNTIYF	-	few	TRBV21-1	TRBJ1-3
TGTGCCAGCAGTGGAGGCTACAATCAGCCCCAGCATTTT	CASSGGYNQPQHF	-	-	TRBV7-9	TRBJ1-5
TGTGCCAGCAGCTACACCGGGACAGGGATTCAGCCCCAGCATTTT	CASSYTGTGIQPQHF	TRBD1	-	TRBV5-5	TRBJ1-5
TGCGCCAGCAGCTTGGTAACGGGAGGGCCGGAGGCCCAGTACTTC	CASSLVTGGPEAQYF	TRBD2	few	TRBV5-1	TRBJ2-5
TGTGCCACCAGTGACCCCGGACGTTGGCAGTACTTC	CATSDPGRWQYF	-	-	TRBV24-1	TRBJ2-7
TGTGCCAGCTCACCTCGCCTCAGGGGACGGTACGAGCAGTACTTC	CASSPRLRGRYEQYF	-	-	TRBV18	TRBJ2-7
TGTGCCAGCAGCTTAGATTTTACGGGGGGACATCAGCCCCAGCATTTT	CASSLDFTGGHQPQHF	-	-	TRBV11-2	TRBJ1-5
TGTGCCAGCAGCTTGGCGATGGTGGGGGGTCGGACCCAGTACTTC	CASSLAMVGGRTQYF	-	few	TRBV5-4	TRBJ2-5
TGCGCCAGCAGCTTTAATAGGGCAGGAGCTAACACCGGGGAGCTGTTTTTT	CASSFNRAGANTGELFF	-	few	TRBV5-1	TRBJ2-2
TGTGCCAGCAGTTTAGGACAGGGGGCTGGCAATGAGCAGTTCTTC	CASSLGQGAGNEQFF	TRBD1	many	TRBV2	TRBJ2-1
TGCAGTGCTAGACGGGATTTTGGGGGGGAGCAGTACTTC	CSARRDFGGEQYF	-	-	TRBV20-1	TRBJ2-7
TGTGCCAGCAGCCAGGGACTAGCGGCCTTCTACAATGAGCAGTTCTTC	CASSQGLAAFYNEQFF	TRBD2	few	TRBV7-8	TRBJ2-1
TGCAGTGCTACCGAATCCTATCAGCCCCAGCATTTT	CSATESYQPQHF	-	few	TRBV20-1	TRBJ1-5
TGTGCCAGCAGCTTCGCCGGGACTAGTTCCGAGCAGTACTTC	CASSFAGTSSEQYF	TRBD2	few	TRBV3-1	TRBJ2-7
TGTGCCAGCAGCCAAAGTAGTGGACCGGGGGACACCGGGGAGCTGTTTTTT	CASSQSSGPGDTGELFF	-	few	TRBV16	TRBJ2-2
TGCGCCAGCAGCTTGGAGGGTAGCGGGAGTGTCTCCTACAATGAGCAGTTCTTC	CASSLEGSGSVSYNEQFF	TRBD2	-	TRBV5-1	TRBJ2-1
TGCAGTGCACTCGGTGGAGTAAGGGGGGGTGACGATACGCAGTATTTT	CSALGGVRGGDDTQYF	-	-	TRBV20-1	TRBJ2-3
TGTGCCAGCACCACACGGATGGGCGAGCAGTACTTC	CASTTRMGEQYF	-	few	TRBV6-6	TRBJ2-7
TGTGCCAGCAGCTTAAAAGGGCCGTTCTACAATGAGCAGTTCTTC	CASSLKGPFYNEQFF	-	few	TRBV11-2	TRBJ2-1
TGCAGTGCTACTAGCGGGAGGGTAGATACGCAGTATTTT	CSATSGRVDTQYF	TRBD2	-	TRBV20-1	TRBJ2-3
TGTGCCAGCAGTTCTAGGGTCAGTGAGCAGTTCTTC	CASSSRVSEQFF	-	-	TRBV27	TRBJ2-1
TGTGCCACCAGCAGAGATGTTGGGGGGCGGAACGAGCAGTACTTC	CATSRDVGGRNEQYF	-	few	TRBV15	TRBJ2-7
TGCGCCAGCAGCCAAGCCGGGGGTTCAGGGCAGTTCTTC	CASSQAGGSGQFF	-	-	TRBV4-3	TRBJ2-1
TGTGCCAGCAGTTCCGACGGAGGCCTACAAGAGACCCAGTACTTC	CASSSDGGLQETQYF	-	few	TRBV27	TRBJ2-5
TGTGCCAGCAGCTTCGACGAGGAGTTCAACATTCAGTACTTC	CASSFDEEFNIQYF	-	-	TRBV7-8	TRBJ2-4
TGTGCCAGCAGCCAAGCATCTTTAGAAAGGAGAAACACCGGGGAGCTGTTTTTT	CASSQASLERRNTGELFF	-	few	TRBV3-1	TRBJ2-2
TGTGCCAGCAGCGACCGATCAGGGGTCGGTCAAGAGACCCAGTACTTC	CASSDRSGVGQETQYF	-	-	TRBV9	TRBJ2-5
TGTGCCAGCACCCCGGGGGACCTACTAGCGGAGTTGACCGGGGAGCTGTTTTTT	CASTPGDLLAELTGELFF	TRBD2	-	TRBV11-2	TRBJ2-2
TGTGCCAGCAGCAGGACAGGGGCCGTTCAAGAGACCCAGTACTTC	CASSRTGAVQETQYF	TRBD1	few	TRBV28	TRBJ2-5
TGTGCCAGCAGTCTGGTACTCTACAATGAGCAGTTCTTC	CASSLVLYNEQFF	-	many	TRBV6-6	TRBJ2-1
TGCGCCAGCAGCTCAAGATATCGGGGCGCGAACACCGGGGAGCTGTTTTTT	CASSSRYRGANTGELFF	-	-	TRBV4-3	TRBJ2-2
TGCGCCAGCAGCCGACAGACAGGGGGCCAAGAGACCCAGTACTTC	CASSRQTGGQETQYF	TRBD1	-	TRBV4-3	TRBJ2-5
TGTGCCACCAGCAGAGATCCTCAAAGCTACGAGCAGTACTTC	CATSRDPQSYEQYF	-	few	TRBV15	TRBJ2-7